This entry features one T cell receptor beta chain sequence. Its target is not known. Trimming pared 1 base from V and 3 bases from J, leaving 10 bases between. Germline V lookup: CDR1 SGHVS, CDR2 FQNEAQ. The CDR3 runs 14 residues. The data derive from a study of T cell responses to AZD1222 COVID-19 vaccine. Notes on the study in general: Repertoire collection took place solely once the T cell response had peaked. Spike-spanning, vaccine-associated CD4 TCRs were dominant at 160-218 and 743-854. Spike-specific TCR breadth and depth were elevated following two AZD1222 doses. Clonal diversity was possibly underestimated, and the donors were mostly white British, with more females.

The data were produced by immunoSEQ multiplex PCR, yet TCRdb's version contains in-frame clones alone and is incomplete. The data hold 70,000 to 95,000 clones, with under 90% observed a single time. This TCR came from an adult in good health. V usage is TRBV7-8 and J usage is TRBJ2-7; D possibly corresponds to TRBD1 (6 bases). Sequenced here: peripheral blood, sampled on day 0 of MenACWY control vaccination. CDR3 loop: CASSLGQGFYEQYF. In DNA form, the CDR3 reads TGTGCCAGCAGCTTAGGGCAGGGGTTCTACGAGCAGTACTTC.